The entry below describes one T cell receptor beta chain. Its matching antigen is unknown. This sample is part of a study of tumor-infiltrating lymphocytes in localized non-small cell lung cancer. Germline V gene sequence: CDR1 MDHEN, CDR2 SYDVKM. Trimming shortened V by 1 base and J by 9 bases, and 10 bases separated the two germline ends. The CDR3 runs to 12 residues. The study, taken as a whole, reports: T-cell fraction did not differ between immunotypes IM1 and IM2. Different pieces of the same tissue went to different assays, confounding technical variation with intratumor heterogeneity. TCR sequencing covered a subset of patients with enough tissue. Tumor T-cell fraction was not associated with recurrence-free survival.

Generated by immunoSEQ multiplex PCR, the TCRdb table keeps only in-frame clones and is missing some. The sample has around 24,000 clones, 50% to 80% seen once; the top ten hold more than 5%. Sequencing input: lung tumor tissue. The receptor was derived from a human donor with non-small cell lung cancer. The genes are TRBV28 and TRBJ2-7; D is undetermined. This CDR3 is CASSLFGGGQYF. The CDR3 DNA is TGTGCCAGCAGTTTATTTGGCGGCGGGCAGTACTTC.